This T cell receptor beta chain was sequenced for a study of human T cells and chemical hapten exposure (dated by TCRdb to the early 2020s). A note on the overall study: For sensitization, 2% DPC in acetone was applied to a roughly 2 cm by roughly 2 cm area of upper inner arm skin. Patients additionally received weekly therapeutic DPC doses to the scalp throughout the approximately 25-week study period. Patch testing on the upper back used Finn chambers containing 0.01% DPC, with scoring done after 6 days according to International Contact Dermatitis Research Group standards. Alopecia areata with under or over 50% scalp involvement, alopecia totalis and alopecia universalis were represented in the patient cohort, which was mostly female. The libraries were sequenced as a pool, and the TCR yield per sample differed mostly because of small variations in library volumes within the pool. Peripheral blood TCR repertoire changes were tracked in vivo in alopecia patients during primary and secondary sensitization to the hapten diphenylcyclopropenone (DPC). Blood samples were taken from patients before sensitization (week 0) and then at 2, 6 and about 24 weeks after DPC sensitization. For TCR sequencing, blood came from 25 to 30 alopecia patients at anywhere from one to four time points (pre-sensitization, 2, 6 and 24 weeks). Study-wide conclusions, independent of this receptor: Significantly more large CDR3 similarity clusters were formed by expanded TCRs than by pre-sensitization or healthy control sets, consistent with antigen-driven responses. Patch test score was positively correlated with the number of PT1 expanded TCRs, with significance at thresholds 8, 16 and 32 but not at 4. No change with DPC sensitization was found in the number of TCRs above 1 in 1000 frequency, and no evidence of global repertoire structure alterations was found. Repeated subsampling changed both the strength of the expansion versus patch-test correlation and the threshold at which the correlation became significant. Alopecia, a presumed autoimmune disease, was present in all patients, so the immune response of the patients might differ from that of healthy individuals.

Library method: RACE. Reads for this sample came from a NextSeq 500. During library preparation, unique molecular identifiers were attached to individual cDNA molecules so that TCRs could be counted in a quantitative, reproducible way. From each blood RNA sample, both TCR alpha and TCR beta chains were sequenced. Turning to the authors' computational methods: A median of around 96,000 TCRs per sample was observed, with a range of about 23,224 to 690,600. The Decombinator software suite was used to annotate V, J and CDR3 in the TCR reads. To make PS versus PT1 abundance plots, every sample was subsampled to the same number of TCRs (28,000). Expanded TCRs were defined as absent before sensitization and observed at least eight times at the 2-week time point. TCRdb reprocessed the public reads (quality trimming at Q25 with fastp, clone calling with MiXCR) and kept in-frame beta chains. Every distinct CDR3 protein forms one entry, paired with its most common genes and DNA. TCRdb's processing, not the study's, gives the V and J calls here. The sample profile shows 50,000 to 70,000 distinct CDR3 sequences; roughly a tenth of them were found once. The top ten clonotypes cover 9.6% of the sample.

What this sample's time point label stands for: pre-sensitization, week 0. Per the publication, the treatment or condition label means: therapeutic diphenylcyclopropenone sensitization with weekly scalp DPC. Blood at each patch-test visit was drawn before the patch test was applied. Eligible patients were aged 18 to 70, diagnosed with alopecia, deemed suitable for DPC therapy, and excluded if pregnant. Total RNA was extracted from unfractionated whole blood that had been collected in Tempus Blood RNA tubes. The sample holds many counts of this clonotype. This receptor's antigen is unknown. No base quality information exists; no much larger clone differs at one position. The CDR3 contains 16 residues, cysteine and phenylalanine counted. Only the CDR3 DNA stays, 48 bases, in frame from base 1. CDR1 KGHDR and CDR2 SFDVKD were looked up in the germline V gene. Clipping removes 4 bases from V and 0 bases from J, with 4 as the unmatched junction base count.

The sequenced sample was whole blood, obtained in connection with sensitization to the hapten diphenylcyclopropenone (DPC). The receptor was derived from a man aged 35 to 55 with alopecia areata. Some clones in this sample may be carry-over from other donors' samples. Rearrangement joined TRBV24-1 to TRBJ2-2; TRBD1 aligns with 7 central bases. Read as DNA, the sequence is TGTGCCACCAGTGAAACAGGGGCTTCGAACACCGGGGAGCTGTTTTTT. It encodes CATSETGASNTGELFF.